This TCR beta chain was retrieved from a study of human T cells and chemical hapten exposure (dated by TCRdb to about 2021). About the study as a whole: For sensitization, 2% DPC in acetone was applied to a 2 cm by 2 cm area of upper inner arm skin. Throughout the study period of roughly 24 weeks, patients also received therapeutic DPC doses to the scalp every week. Patch testing was performed on the upper back with Finn chambers containing 0.01% DPC, and the patch tests were scored after 6 days according to International Contact Dermatitis Research Group standards. The mostly female patient cohort included alopecia areata with under or over 50% scalp involvement, alopecia totalis and alopecia universalis. The libraries were sequenced as a pool, and the TCR yield per sample differed mostly because of small variations in library volumes within the pool. The study tracked peripheral blood TCR repertoire changes in vivo during primary and secondary sensitization to the hapten diphenylcyclopropenone (DPC) in alopecia patients. Patient blood was sampled pre-sensitization (week 0) and at 2, 6 and about 24 weeks after DPC sensitization. Under 30 alopecia patients gave blood for TCR sequencing at one to four time points (pre-sensitization, 2, 6 and 24 weeks). The paper as a whole reports these results and caveats: Because every patient had alopecia, a presumed autoimmune disease, the patients' immune response might differ from that of healthy individuals. After repeated subsampling, changes were observed in the strength of the expansion versus patch-test correlation and in the threshold at which the correlation became significant. DPC sensitization did not change how many TCRs were above 1 in 1000 frequency, and no evidence was found of alterations in global repertoire structure. Patch test score correlated positively with the number of PT1 expanded TCRs, reaching significance at thresholds 8, 16 and 32 but not at 4. Expanded TCRs formed significantly more large CDR3 similarity clusters than pre-sensitization or healthy control sets, consistent with antigen-driven responses.

A distance of 9 bases separates the germline ends of V and J, which lose 0 bases and 6 bases respectively. The germline V gene encodes CDR1 MNHEY and CDR2 SMNVEV (reference sequence). Spanning cysteine to phenylalanine, the CDR3 consists of 15 amino acids. The sequence is cut down to CDR3 DNA, 45 bases in frame from base 1. Libraries were built with RACE. Sequenced on a NextSeq 500. During library preparation, unique molecular identifiers were attached to individual cDNA molecules so that TCRs could be counted in a quantitative, reproducible way. From each blood RNA sample, both TCR alpha and TCR beta chains were sequenced. The original pipeline was this. A median of approximately 96,000 TCRs per sample was observed, with a range of about 20,000 to 690,600. The Decombinator software suite was used to annotate V, J and CDR3 in the TCR reads. To make PS versus PT1 abundance plots, every sample was subsampled to the same number of TCRs (28,000). TCRs were defined as expanded if absent before sensitization and observed at least eight times at the 2-week time point. Starting from the raw public reads, TCRdb applied fastp trimming at Q25, assembled clones with MiXCR and retained in-frame beta chains. Rows merge per CDR3 protein into single entries with the most common DNA and genes. The V and J calls were not made by the authors but by TCRdb's processing. Present in this sample are around 300,000 distinct CDR3 sequences, approximately 6.3% of which were seen just once. Together, the top ten hold 8.4% of the sample.

Many counts were recorded for this clonotype. Its binding antigen is unknown. Qualities for individual bases were not recorded, and no much larger clone is one base off. Taken with the paper, the label for time point translates to: patch test 1, 2 weeks after DPC sensitization. This sample's treatment or condition label indicates: therapeutic diphenylcyclopropenone sensitization with weekly scalp DPC. Blood at each patch-test visit was drawn before the patch test was applied. To be eligible, patients had to be aged 18 to 70, diagnosed with alopecia and judged suitable for DPC therapy, while pregnant patients were excluded. Total RNA was extracted from unfractionated whole blood collected in Tempus Blood RNA tubes.

The receptor chain draws on TRBV27 and TRBJ1-6, with the identity of the D gene unclear. Sequences were derived from whole blood, sampled in connection with sensitization to the hapten diphenylcyclopropenone (DPC). The sequence came from a woman younger than 30 with alopecia areata. Some clones in this sample may be carry-over from other donors' samples. CDR3 loop: CASSLSGSGNSPLHF. The DNA sequence is given as TGTGCCAGCAGTTTATCCGGCAGCGGTAATTCACCCCTCCACTTT.